The rows below give T cell receptor beta chains drawn from one sample of a study of technical replicates of blood from several donors. This table comes from immunoSEQ multiplex PCR, and its TCRdb copy is limited to in-frame clones, with some not included. The sample consists of approximately 59,000 clones, approximately 83% of them appearing once. Sample: PBMCs. All receptors derive from a human donor in good health. Some clones in this sample may be carry-over from other donors' samples. The CDR3 runs from the conserved cysteine through the conserved F or W. The D gene is left open where the match is weak. Clone size is given for some rows only: seen once, a few or many times, or a class if the clone is expanded.

>TRBD2|15|NA|TRBJ2-2|TRBV7-3
CASSPLTGGRGELFF
TGTGCCAGCAGCCCCCTGACAGGCGGGAGGGGGGAGCTGTTTTTT
>TRBD2|15|NA|TRBJ2-1|TRBV2
CASRPAAGVLNEQFF
TGTGCCAGCAGACCCGCAGCGGGGGTCCTTAATGAGCAGTTCTTC
>NA|14|NA|TRBJ1-1|TRBV4-3
CASSQEREATEAFF
TGCGCCAGCAGCCAAGAGAGGGAGGCCACTGAAGCTTTCTTT
>NA|15|NA|TRBJ1-2|TRBV6-5
CASATGQGLNYGYTF
TGTGCCAGTGCTACGGGGCAGGGGCTTAACTATGGCTACACCTTC
>TRBD1|14|NA|TRBJ2-7|TRBV7-9
CASSPRDRVREQYF
TGTGCCAGCAGCCCTCGGGACAGGGTGAGGGAGCAGTACTTC
>TRBD2|16|NA|TRBJ2-1|TRBV5-1
CASSLASSGIYNEQFF
TGCGCCAGCAGCTTGGCGTCTAGCGGGATCTACAATGAGCAGTTCTTC
>TRBD2|16|NA|TRBJ2-1|TRBV7-8
CASSLGTSGRWVEQFF
TGTGCCAGCAGCCTGGGGACTAGCGGGAGATGGGTTGAGCAGTTCTTC
>TRBD2|16|once|TRBJ2-2|TRBV9
CASSVDAGAVAGELFF
TGTGCCAGCAGCGTAGATGCGGGAGCAGTAGCCGGGGAGCTGTTTTTT
>NA|15|NA|TRBJ1-5|TRBV2
CASSEEQIWNQPQHF
TGTGCCAGCAGTGAAGAACAGATATGGAATCAGCCCCAGCATTTT
>NA|14|NA|TRBJ2-2|TRBV5-4
CASSLRGGTGELFF
TGTGCCAGCAGCTTAAGAGGGGGCACCGGGGAGCTGTTTTTT
>TRBD1|15|NA|TRBJ2-7|TRBV28
CASRGTGTGNYEQYF
TGTGCCAGCAGGGGTACCGGGACAGGGAACTACGAGCAGTACTTC
>NA|15|NA|TRBJ2-4|TRBV18
CASSPTAMEGNIQYF
TGTGCCAGCTCACCTACGGCGATGGAGGGCAACATTCAGTACTTC
>NA|14|NA|TRBJ1-5|TRBV5-6
CASSFGPLNQPQHF
TGTGCCAGCAGCTTTGGGCCGCTCAATCAGCCTCAGCATTTT
>NA|14|NA|TRBJ2-3|TRBV9
CASSVAGVGDTQYF
TGTGCCAGCAGCGTAGCGGGGGTCGGAGATACGCAGTATTTT
>NA|12|NA|TRBJ2-3|TRBV7-2
CASTTGTDTQYF
TGTGCCAGCACCACGGGCACAGATACGCAGTATTTT
>NA|13|NA|TRBJ1-2|TRBV28
CASSQQWIGGYTF
TGTGCCAGCAGTCAACAGTGGATTGGTGGCTACACCTTC
>TRBD2|15|NA|TRBJ2-7|TRBV6-4
CASSVGGISFGEQYF
TGTGCCAGCAGTGTGGGAGGGATCTCATTTGGCGAGCAGTACTTC
>NA|14|NA|TRBJ2-7|TRBV6-6
CASSSEAGPYEQYF
TGTGCCAGCAGTTCCGAGGCGGGCCCGTACGAGCAGTACTTC
>TRBD1|15|NA|TRBJ2-7|TRBV5-4
CASSLAGTGSYEQYF
TGTGCCAGCAGCTTGGCCGGGACAGGCTCCTACGAGCAGTACTTC
>NA|14|NA|TRBJ2-1|TRBV2
CASRQGGGYNEQFF
TGTGCCAGCAGGCAGGGAGGGGGTTACAATGAGCAGTTCTTC
>TRBD2|16|NA|TRBJ2-3|TRBV5-4
CASKTSGGRSTDTQYF
TGTGCCAGCAAGACTAGCGGGGGTCGTAGCACAGATACGCAGTATTTT
>TRBD1|11|NA|TRBJ1-2|TRBV13
CATTGGSGYTF
TGTGCCACGACAGGGGGCTCTGGCTACACCTTC
>TRBD1|17|NA|TRBJ1-1|TRBV2
CASSEAPGQGMNTEAFF
TGTGCCAGCAGTGAAGCCCCGGGACAGGGGATGAACACTGAAGCTTTCTTT
>TRBD2|17|NA|TRBJ2-1|TRBV5-4
CASSPLPGLAGVIEQFF
TGTGCCAGCAGCCCCCTACCGGGACTAGCGGGGGTTATTGAGCAGTTCTTC
>NA|14|NA|TRBJ1-1|TRBV7-8
CASGTGGSDTEAFF
TGTGCCAGCGGTACTGGGGGCTCTGACACTGAAGCTTTCTTT
>NA|14|few|TRBJ2-7|TRBV27
CASSFREGTYEQYF
TGTGCCAGCAGTTTTAGAGAGGGTACCTACGAGCAGTACTTC
>NA|11|NA|TRBJ2-1|TRBV29-1
CSSGLANEQFF
TGCAGCTCGGGACTGGCCAATGAGCAGTTCTTC
>TRBD1|16|NA|TRBJ2-3|TRBV7-9
CASSRRGDRATDTQYF
TGTGCCAGCAGCCGCAGGGGGGACAGGGCAACAGATACGCAGTATTTT
>TRBD2|15|NA|TRBJ2-1|TRBV7-9
CASSPLAGVLNEQFF
TGTGCCAGCAGCCCACTAGCGGGAGTCCTCAATGAGCAGTTCTTC
>NA|15|NA|TRBJ1-2|TRBV7-9
CASSPRDTASYGYTF
TGTGCCAGCAGCCCCCGGGACACAGCTAGCTATGGCTACACCTTC
>NA|12|NA|TRBJ1-2|TRBV2
CASSVNSYGYTF
TGTGCCAGCAGTGTCAACAGCTATGGCTACACCTTC
>TRBD2|15|NA|TRBJ2-3|TRBV7-9
CASSFTSGGADTQYF
TGTGCCAGCAGCTTCACTAGCGGGGGAGCAGATACGCAGTATTTT
>TRBD2|21|NA|TRBJ2-3|TRBV4-1
CASSQAFVVAGGTTSTDTQYF
TGCGCCAGCAGCCAAGCGTTCGTGGTAGCGGGGGGAACTACTAGCACAGATACGCAGTATTTT
>TRBD2|16|NA|TRBJ2-7|TRBV5-1
CASSSAGLAGAYEQYF
TGCGCCAGCAGCTCAGCCGGACTAGCGGGGGCTTACGAGCAGTACTTC
>NA|14|NA|TRBJ2-2|TRBV11-3
CASSSVYLTGELFF
TGTGCCAGCAGCTCGGTGTATCTTACCGGGGAGCTGTTTTTT
>TRBD1|16|NA|TRBJ2-4|TRBV7-9
CASSDWDRLAKNIQYF
TGTGCCAGCAGCGATTGGGACAGACTAGCCAAAAACATTCAGTACTTC
>NA|15|NA|TRBJ2-5|TRBV7-2
CASSLVWRGGETQYF
TGTGCCAGCAGCTTAGTGTGGCGGGGAGGAGAGACCCAGTACTTC
>NA|14|NA|TRBJ2-7|TRBV2
CASSGLLTGNEQYF
TGTGCCAGCAGTGGTTTGCTTACGGGGAACGAGCAGTACTTC
>NA|14|NA|TRBJ2-7|TRBV6-5
CASRVGRRPSEQYF
TGTGCCAGTCGCGTGGGGAGGCGCCCCAGCGAGCAGTACTTC
>NA|14|NA|TRBJ1-1|TRBV6-5
CASSSPQRNTEAFF
TGTGCCAGCAGTTCCCCACAGAGGAACACTGAAGCTTTCTTT
>TRBD1|15|NA|TRBJ2-1|TRBV30
CAWSEQGDMYNEQFF
TGTGCCTGGAGCGAACAGGGGGACATGTACAATGAGCAGTTCTTC
>NA|13|NA|TRBJ1-5|TRBV7-6
CASSLAEPQPQHF
TGTGCCAGCAGCTTAGCTGAGCCTCAGCCCCAGCATTTT
>TRBD2|14|NA|TRBJ2-3|TRBV5-1
CASSLAGDTDTQYF
TGCGCCAGCAGCCTAGCGGGAGACACAGATACGCAGTATTTT
>NA|15|NA|TRBJ1-1|TRBV19
CASRGGGLAVTEAFF
TGTGCCAGTAGGGGCGGGGGCTTGGCGGTTACTGAAGCTTTCTTT
>TRBD1|15|NA|TRBJ2-2|TRBV2
CASRPGQGNTGELFF
TGTGCCAGCAGACCGGGACAGGGCAACACCGGGGAGCTGTTTTTT
>NA|14|NA|TRBJ2-7|TRBV27
CASSLGSSSYEQYF
TGTGCCAGCAGTTTAGGGAGTAGCTCCTACGAGCAGTACTTC
>NA|14|once|TRBJ2-5|TRBV10-3
CATGVFSGQETQYF
TGTGCCACCGGCGTTTTTAGCGGACAAGAGACCCAGTACTTC
>NA|16|NA|TRBJ2-1|TRBV21-1
CASIQTGLAGANEQFF
TGTGCCAGCATCCAGACGGGACTAGCGGGAGCCAATGAGCAGTTCTTC
>NA|13|NA|TRBJ2-7|TRBV6-1
CASSDTGSYEQYF
TGTGCCAGCAGTGACACAGGTTCCTACGAGCAGTACTTC
>TRBD2|15|once|TRBJ2-1|TRBV5-1
CASSLQGGGADEQFF
TGCGCCAGCAGCTTGCAAGGCGGGGGGGCAGATGAGCAGTTCTTC
>NA|13|NA|TRBJ2-5|TRBV5-4
CASSLVGEETQYF
TGTGCCAGCAGCTTAGTGGGAGAGGAGACCCAGTACTTC
>TRBD2|18|NA|TRBJ2-1|TRBV7-2
CASSFLFLAGKDYNEQFF
TGTGCCAGCAGCTTTTTGTTTTTAGCGGGAAAGGACTACAATGAGCAGTTCTTC